This T cell receptor (beta chain) was retrieved from a study of beta chain features in type 1 diabetes. Expressed TCRB transcripts were sequenced, since all the RNA that had been isolated was reverse transcribed. This table comes from immunoSEQ multiplex PCR, and its TCRdb copy is limited to in-frame clones, with some not included. The sample lists some 150,000 clones; under 60% were seen once. The CDR3 is 17 amino acids. Trimming removed 0 bases from V and 2 bases from J, with 13 bases in between. Germline assignment: CDR1 LGHNA and CDR2 YSLEER. This clonotype was sampled from a man aged 18-30 years in good health. The chain links TRBV4-3 to TRBJ2-2; TRBD1 might be the D (5 bases). The specimen was Tregs from blood. The CDR3 sequence is CASSQDPQGPNTGELFF. The DNA for the CDR3 is TGCGCCAGCAGCCAAGATCCCCAGGGCCCTAACACCGGGGAGCTGTTTTTT.